One T cell receptor (beta chain) is described in this entry. The sample originates from a study of cytomegalovirus exposure and HLA in healthy donors. With 60 Vbeta and 13 Jbeta primers, the PCR was carried out. The data were produced by immunoSEQ multiplex PCR, yet TCRdb's version contains in-frame clones alone and is incomplete. The table records approximately 120,000 clones, 70% to 80% of them present only once. CDR1 MNHEY and CDR2 SVGAGI come from the germline V gene. With 6 bases removed from V and 10 bases from J, the gap between germline ends came to 13 bases. The CDR3 is 13 residues long. The sequenced material came from PBMCs. This clonotype was obtained from a man between 40 and 49 years old in good health and CMV-seronegative. The chain is built from TRBV6-5 and TRBJ1-6, with TRBD1 as a possible D gene (6 bases). In DNA form, the CDR3 reads TGTGCCAGCAGACGGGACACTCAATCACCCCTCCACTTT. Translation gives CASRRDTQSPLHF.